These 14 T cell receptor beta chains were sequenced from one sample in a study of shared clonotypes between healthy human individuals. In the naive CD8 group, cells lacked CD45RO and were positively selected for CCR7, so terminally differentiated effector memory CD45RA+ cells were left out. Assay used: immunoSEQ multiplex PCR; TCRdb lists only in-frame clones, some missing. This table has around 2,100,000 clones, roughly 94% appearing once. The sequenced sample was naive CD8+ T cells sorted from blood. The origin of the receptors is a man between 18 and 29 years old in good health.

Only one count was recorded for this clone. Within the sample, other DNA sequences also encode this same CDR3. This chain joins TRBV4-3 and TRBJ1-5; 10 bases line up with TRBD1. The CDR3 extends over 17 amino acids. Per the germline V gene, CDR1 is LGHNA and CDR2 is YSLEER. Trimming cost V 2 bases and J 7 bases; bases outside gene matches: 11. The DNA for the CDR3 is TGCGCCAGCAGCCAATCATGGACAGGGGGTTTTGAACAGCCCCAGCATTTT. Protein: CASSQSWTGGFEQPQHF.

CDR3 amino acids: CSVVGGGDYEQYF. DNA of the CDR3: TGCAGCGTTGTCGGTGGGGGAGACTACGAGCAGTACTTC. This chain connects TRBV29-1 to TRBJ2-7; D might be TRBD1 or TRBD2, each matching 5 bases. This CDR3 is built from 13 residues. V was shortened by 4 bases and J by 3 bases, with 13 bases between the two germline ends. Germline V gives CDR1 SQVTM, CDR2 ANQGSEA.

This chain connects TRBV4-2 to TRBJ1-2; D perhaps matches TRBD1 (5 bases). This CDR3 is 18 amino acids long. V was pared by 0 bases and J by 5 bases, with 22 bases between. Germline values: CDR1 LGHNA, CDR2 YNFKEQ. CDR3 sequence reads: CASSQDRAGNNWFYGYTF. CDR3 DNA: TGTGCCAGCAGCCAAGATCGGGCAGGGAATAACTGGTTTTATGGCTACACCTTC.

In its sample, this clone was seen once. The J gene is TRBJ1-6, the V gene TRBV5-4, with unresolved D. The V and J ends lost 2 bases and 0 bases respectively, with 3 bases between them. Germline V lookup: CDR1 SGHNT, CDR2 YYREEE (reference sequence). CDR3 length equals 14 residues. The CDR3 loop reads CASSFDSYNSPLHF. CDR3 nucleotide sequence: TGTGCCAGCAGCTTCGACTCCTATAATTCACCCCTCCACTTT.

The count of this clone is one. The V gene is TRBV29-1, the J gene TRBJ2-3, with 12 bases identical to TRBD2. V was pared by 6 bases and J by 6 bases, with 7 bases of the junction left unmatched. The CDR3 is 14 amino acids. CDR1 is SQVTM, CDR2 ANQGSEA, per germline. As DNA, the CDR3 is TGCAGCGTAGTACTAGCGGGAGGCCTGGATACGCAGTATTTT. This sequence encodes CSVVLAGGLDTQYF.

The J gene is TRBJ1-2, the V gene TRBV7-6, with D unclear. This CDR3 is 14 amino acids long. Trimming left V 5 bases short and J 6 bases short, with 16 bases between. Germline-derived CDR1 and CDR2 are SGHVS and FNYEAQ. The CDR3 is CASSTGPLHDGYTF. The CDR3 DNA sequence: TGTGCCAGCAGCACCGGGCCTCTCCACGATGGCTACACCTTC.

The gene calls are TRBV9 and TRBJ2-1; unclear D gene. Trimming pared 2 bases from V and 0 bases from J, leaving 15 bases between. Germline assignment: CDR1 SGDLS and CDR2 YYNGEE. The CDR3 covers 17 residues. The CDR3 DNA follows: TGTGCCAGCAGCGTTTCCAGGCTCACTTACTCCTACAATGAGCAGTTCTTC. Encoded protein: CASSVSRLTYSYNEQFF.

This clone was seen a single time. CDR3 loop: CASSPEAGNLETQYF. DNA for the CDR3: TGTGCCAGCAGCCCAGAAGCGGGGAATTTGGAGACCCAGTACTTC. This sequence joins TRBV7-8 and TRBJ2-5; 7 nucleotides match TRBD2. The CDR3 extends over 15 amino acids. The germline V gene has CDR1 SGHVS and CDR2 FQNEAQ. J lost 5 bases, V lost 5 bases, and 11 bases had no gene match.

The V gene is TRBV4-1, the J gene TRBJ2-7; D is perhaps TRBD1 (5 bases). Trimming removed 4 bases from V and 5 bases from J, with 15 bases in between. The CDR3 is 14 residues long. CDR1 is MGHRA and CDR2 is YSYEKL in the germline V gene. The CDR3 nucleotides read TGCGCCAGCAGCCCCGCAGGGTCGTCCGACGAGCAGTACTTC. Protein sequence: CASSPAGSSDEQYF.

This chain connects TRBV28 to TRBJ2-5; D ambiguous. Germline V gene data show CDR1 as MDHEN and CDR2 as SYDVKM. The CDR3 is 15 residues long. The V end lost 2 bases, the J end lost 5 bases, and 15 bases lay between the germline ends. The CDR3 nucleotides are TGTGCCAGCAGTTTAAGCATGTGGGCGCGGGAGACCCAGTACTTC. It codes for CASSLSMWARETQYF.

The chain couples TRBV28 to TRBJ1-2, with TRBD1 matching over 9 bases. V shed 3 bases and J 5 bases; nucleotides not matched to a gene: 4. Germline loops: CDR1 MDHEN, CDR2 SYDVKM. This CDR3 region has 14 residues. The CDR3 protein is CASSFTGTGYGYTF. The DNA of the CDR3 is TGTGCCAGCAGTTTCACCGGGACAGGGTATGGCTACACCTTC.

The chain is built from TRBV7-9 and TRBJ2-5; 8 bases agree with TRBD1. The V gene's germline CDR1 is SEHNR and CDR2 FQNEAQ (reference sequence). The CDR3 is 16 amino acids. After removal of 3 bases from V and 6 bases from J, the junction contained 12 bases not matched to a gene. In DNA form, the CDR3 reads TGTGCCAGCAGCTTCTCTCCACTGACAGGGGAAAAGACCCAGTACTTC. Protein: CASSFSPLTGEKTQYF.

This clone was observed once. The chain uses TRBV9 and TRBJ2-3; 11 bases fit TRBD1. The CDR3 consists of 18 residues. V lost 3 bases and J lost 6; bases outside the gene matches: 15. The germline gives CDR1 SGDLS, CDR2 YYNGEE. CDR3 in DNA: TGTGCCAGCAGCGGGACAGGGGGCGGGCTAGCGGGGTCGGATACGCAGTATTTT. Translating it yields CASSGTGGGLAGSDTQYF.

This rearrangement joins TRBV12-5 to TRBJ1-1; possible D gene TRBD1, 5 bases. Germline V gives CDR1 LGHNT, CDR2 FRNRAP. CDR3 length equals 19 residues. Trimming pared 1 base from V and 4 bases from J, leaving 25 bases between. CDR3 nucleotides: TGTGCTAGTGGTTTGGAAAATATAATCCGGGACCATGGGGGCACTGAAGCTTTCTTT. Translated: CASGLENIIRDHGGTEAFF.